A selection of T cell receptor beta chains follows, all from one sample in a study of a mutant IDH1 vaccine in newly diagnosed glioma. These receptors lack a known antigen. Data came from immunoSEQ multiplex PCR; TCRdb stores just in-frame clones and leaves some out. In the table there are 35,000 to 45,000 clones, about 80% of which are singletons. The starting material was PBMCs, obtained from a glioma patient whose treatment included an IDH1 peptide vaccine. These receptors came from a woman in her forties or fifties with glioma. Both conserved end residues are trimmed from each CDR3. D genes are given only for firm matches.

V: TRBV19
J: TRBJ2-7
D: -
CDR3: ASSAGSYEQY

V: TRBV7-2
J: TRBJ1-1
D: -
CDR3: ASNPGTSEAF

V: TRBV19
J: TRBJ1-2
D: -
CDR3: ASSTPGAYGYT

V: TRBV29-1
J: TRBJ1-2
D: TRBD1
CDR3: SAGTGGAYGYT

V: TRBV7-2
J: TRBJ1-2
D: -
CDR3: ASSTSLKTYGYT

V: TRBV29-1
J: TRBJ2-1
D: TRBD1
CDR3: SVELDRSLGQF

V: TRBV30
J: TRBJ2-5
D: TRBD2
CDR3: ASLPGLAAEETQY

V: TRBV6-5
J: TRBJ1-2
D: TRBD1
CDR3: ASSYVRTGGNYGYT

V: TRBV7-2
J: TRBJ2-7
D: TRBD2
CDR3: ASSRSPSGRNEQY

V: TRBV27
J: TRBJ1-2
D: TRBD1
CDR3: ASSGGTGSVGYT

V: TRBV5-5
J: TRBJ2-7
D: -
CDR3: ASSLRGAPYEQY

V: TRBV9
J: TRBJ1-1
D: -
CDR3: ASSVALANEAF

V: TRBV7-7
J: TRBJ2-1
D: TRBD1
CDR3: ASSSGQYNEQF

V: TRBV10-3
J: TRBJ1-1
D: -
CDR3: AISESAGPTEAF

V: TRBV25-1
J: TRBJ2-7
D: -
CDR3: ASSEYIDNYEQY

V: TRBV19
J: TRBJ1-2
D: TRBD1
CDR3: ASSILRDSHYGYT

V: TRBV14
J: TRBJ2-7
D: -
CDR3: ASSLLGSIYEQY

V: TRBV4-2
J: TRBJ1-2
D: -
CDR3: ASSQNIQNYGYT

V: TRBV5-6
J: TRBJ2-7
D: -
CDR3: ASSKGYEQY

V: TRBV6-6
J: TRBJ1-4
D: -
CDR3: ATGTDYEKLF

V: TRBV5-4
J: TRBJ2-5
D: -
CDR3: ASSSGRETQY

V: TRBV11-2
J: TRBJ2-1
D: -
CDR3: ASSLGNSDNEQF

V: TRBV7-2
J: TRBJ2-1
D: -
CDR3: ASSLRVGEQF

V: TRBV5-8
J: TRBJ1-2
D: -
CDR3: ASSVLGVQNLLT

V: TRBV27
J: TRBJ1-5
D: TRBD1
CDR3: ASSLYRDSDSNQPQH

V: TRBV5-1
J: TRBJ2-7
D: -
CDR3: ASSLGGGQVTLYEQY

V: TRBV5-1
J: TRBJ2-2
D: TRBD2
CDR3: ASSSQTSGKGGELF

V: TRBV30
J: TRBJ1-2
D: -
CDR3: AWIKRTNSYGYT

V: TRBV5-1
J: TRBJ1-6
D: -
CDR3: ASSLGQLRYNSPLH

V: TRBV25-1
J: TRBJ2-2
D: -
CDR3: ASGPQARAGELF

V: TRBV5-6
J: TRBJ1-6
D: -
CDR3: ASSPTRYNSPLH

V: TRBV5-1
J: TRBJ2-7
D: TRBD1
CDR3: ASSLDRVDHEQY

V: TRBV5-1
J: TRBJ1-1
D: -
CDR3: ASKEYTEAF

V: TRBV9
J: TRBJ1-2
D: -
CDR3: ASSVDGIFYGYT

V: TRBV7-3
J: TRBJ2-7
D: -
CDR3: ASSFAASYEQY

V: TRBV7-6
J: TRBJ1-1
D: TRBD1
CDR3: ASSPGGTANTEAF

V: TRBV9
J: TRBJ1-2
D: TRBD1
CDR3: ASSAGGQLYT

V: TRBV6-1
J: TRBJ1-2
D: TRBD1
CDR3: ASSDQPDRGLYGYT

V: TRBV21-1
J: TRBJ2-2
D: -
CDR3: AQGIQNSGELF

V: TRBV6-5
J: TRBJ1-5
D: -
CDR3: ASSLVRGQPQH

V: TRBV5-1
J: TRBJ1-2
D: -
CDR3: ASSLVAGDGGGYT

V: TRBV2
J: TRBJ1-1
D: -
CDR3: ASSVGENTEAF

V: TRBV7-2
J: TRBJ2-3
D: -
CDR3: ASRALGDFTDTQY

V: TRBV6-4
J: TRBJ2-2
D: TRBD1
CDR3: ASKTGAGDTGELF

V: TRBV29-1
J: TRBJ2-3
D: TRBD1
CDR3: SVVHGTGTDTQY

V: TRBV6-5
J: TRBJ1-1
D: -
CDR3: ASSYVGANTEAF

V: TRBV7-2
J: TRBJ2-5
D: TRBD1
CDR3: ASSSTRAGGAETQY

V: TRBV5-6
J: TRBJ2-5
D: -
CDR3: ASSLGEPETQY

V: TRBV6-6
J: TRBJ1-4
D: -
CDR3: ASSYSIQGKEKLF

V: TRBV5-1
J: TRBJ1-1
D: -
CDR3: ASSPTGRAPNTEAF

V: TRBV2
J: TRBJ1-4
D: TRBD1
CDR3: ASRIDRVQEKLF

V: TRBV11-3
J: TRBJ2-2
D: -
CDR3: ASSWGQPGTGELF